This TCR beta chain was captured by sequencing in a study of PD-L1 blockade in urothelial cancer. Study information: Male sex and bladder-origin urothelial cancer characterized about 90% of the roughly 29 patients. Blood-derived samples held a median approximately 140,000 T cells.

Time point here: pretreatment peripheral blood. Generated by immunoSEQ multiplex PCR, the TCRdb table keeps only in-frame clones and is missing some. The data contain 45,000 to 50,000 clones, 82% of them seen just once; the ten biggest clones take up about 1.7%. This CDR3 region has 13 residues. Germline V gene sequence: CDR1 SGHNT, CDR2 YYREEE (reference sequence). V lost 1 base and J 5 bases, leaving 9 bases between the germline ends. The rearrangement uses TRBV5-4 and TRBJ2-5; possible D gene TRBD2, 5 bases. Specimen: PBMCs, collected around atezolizumab (anti-PD-L1) treatment. The origin of this receptor is a man aged 50 or older with urothelial cancer. The CDR3 loop reads CASSLRGVETQYF. The DNA for the CDR3 is TGTGCCAGCAGCTTGCGGGGAGTGGAGACCCAGTACTTC.